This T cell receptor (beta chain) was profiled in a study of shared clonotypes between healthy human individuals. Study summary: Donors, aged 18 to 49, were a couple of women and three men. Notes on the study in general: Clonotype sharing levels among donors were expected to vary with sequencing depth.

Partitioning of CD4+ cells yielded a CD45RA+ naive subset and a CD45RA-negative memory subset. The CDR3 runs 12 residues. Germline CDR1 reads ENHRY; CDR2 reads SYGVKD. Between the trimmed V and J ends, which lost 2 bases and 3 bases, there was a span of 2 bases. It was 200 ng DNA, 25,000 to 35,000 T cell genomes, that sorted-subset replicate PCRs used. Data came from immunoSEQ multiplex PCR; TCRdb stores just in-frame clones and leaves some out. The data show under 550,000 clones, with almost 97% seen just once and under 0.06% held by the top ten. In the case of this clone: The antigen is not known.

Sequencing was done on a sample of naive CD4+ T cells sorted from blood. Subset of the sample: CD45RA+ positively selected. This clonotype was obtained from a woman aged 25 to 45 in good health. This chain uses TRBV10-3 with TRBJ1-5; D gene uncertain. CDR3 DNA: TGTGCCATCAGTGAGCCCAATCAGCCCCAGCATTTT. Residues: CAISEPNQPQHF.